This is a list of T cell receptor beta chains from one sample in a study of chemoradiotherapy in HPV16-positive cancers. Here immunoSEQ multiplex PCR was the method, and the copy in TCRdb shows in-frame clones only, minus some. The table has about 16,000 clones, roughly 73% seen once; the top ten hold 9.5% to 12%. Sampling was performed from a patient who underwent chemoradiotherapy. The origin of the receptors is a human donor with HPV-associated anogenital cancer. CDR3s include the opening cysteine and the closing phenylalanine or tryptophan. Each record gives: D gene, clone size, J gene, V gene, CDR3 protein, CDR3 DNA. D genes are given only for firm matches. Only part of the rows carry a size: once, few, many, or a class if the clone is expanded.

>.|once|TRBJ2-1|TRBV2
CASSLSQNEQFF
TGTGCCAGCAGTCTCTCTCAGAATGAGCAGTTCTTC
>TRBD1|.|TRBJ2-2|TRBV5-1
CASSQDRDTGELFF
TGCGCCAGCAGCCAGGACAGGGACACCGGGGAGCTGTTTTTT
>TRBD2|.|TRBJ2-1|TRBV5-6
CASSPGGGYEQFF
TGTGCCAGCAGCCCTGGCGGGGGGTATGAGCAGTTCTTC
>TRBD2|.|TRBJ2-7|TRBV4-1
CASSRAGGYEQYF
TGCGCCAGCAGCCGGGCGGGGGGCTACGAGCAGTACTTC
>.|.|TRBJ2-5|TRBV7-9
CASSPWGETQYF
TGTGCCAGCAGTCCCTGGGGAGAGACCCAGTACTTC
>TRBD1|.|TRBJ2-1|TRBV5-1
CASSYGQGPYNEQFF
TGCGCCAGCAGCTATGGACAGGGCCCCTACAATGAGCAGTTCTTC
>.|.|TRBJ1-5|TRBV9
CASSGGDSNQPQHF
TGTGCCAGCAGCGGAGGCGATAGCAATCAGCCCCAGCATTTT
>.|.|TRBJ2-2|TRBV28
CASTTTGRTGELFF
TGTGCCAGCACTACTACAGGGAGAACCGGGGAGCTGTTTTTT
>TRBD1|once|TRBJ1-6|TRBV18
CASSGDSLNSPLHF
TGTGCCAGCTCAGGGGACAGTCTTAATTCACCCCTCCACTTT
>TRBD1|.|TRBJ1-5|TRBV19
CASSRQTGGVRNQPQHF
TGTGCCAGTAGTCGTCAGACAGGGGGAGTAAGGAATCAGCCCCAGCATTTT
>.|.|TRBJ2-1|TRBV29-1
CSVVDRTMRHEQFF
TGCAGCGTCGTAGACAGGACAATGCGCCATGAGCAGTTCTTC
>.|few|TRBJ1-3|TRBV7-2
CASSSRQTPTFGNTIYF
TGTGCCAGCAGCTCCCGGCAGACACCGACCTTTGGAAACACCATATATTTT
>.|.|TRBJ1-1|TRBV9
CASSEGGNTEAFF
TGTGCCAGCAGCGAGGGGGGGAACACTGAAGCTTTCTTT
>TRBD2|.|TRBJ2-1|TRBV28
CASRGSGGVFNEQFF
TGTGCCAGCAGAGGTAGCGGGGGGGTATTCAATGAGCAGTTCTTC
>.|.|TRBJ1-2|TRBV7-3
CAGVRGWYGYTF
TGTGCCGGGGTACGGGGCTGGTATGGCTACACCTTC
>.|.|TRBJ1-6|TRBV5-1
CASSLTDSPLHF
TGCGCCAGCAGCTTGACGGATTCACCCCTCCACTTT
>TRBD1|.|TRBJ1-6|TRBV14
CASSQRPGTGMSSPLHF
TGTGCCAGCAGCCAGCGTCCCGGGACAGGGATGAGTTCACCCCTCCACTTT
>TRBD2|.|TRBJ2-3|TRBV13
CASRGGSSTDTQYF
TGTGCCAGCAGGGGGGGGTCCAGCACAGATACGCAGTATTTT
>TRBD1|.|TRBJ2-3|TRBV19
CATEDRGFGDTQYF
TGTGCCACAGAGGACAGGGGGTTTGGAGATACGCAGTATTTT
>TRBD1|.|TRBJ1-4|TRBV7-2
CASSATGGAFEKLFF
TGTGCCAGCAGCGCGACAGGGGGCGCTTTTGAAAAACTGTTTTTT
>.|.|TRBJ1-2|TRBV19
CASSSKGERGYTF
TGTGCCAGTAGTTCAAAGGGGGAACGGGGCTACACCTTC
>.|.|TRBJ1-1|TRBV2
CASSEAHARPIMNTEAFF
TGTGCCAGCAGTGAAGCTCACGCCCGACCAATAATGAACACTGAAGCTTTCTTT
>.|.|TRBJ2-7|TRBV27
CASSFGRAYEQYF
TGTGCCAGCAGTTTTGGAAGGGCCTACGAGCAGTACTTC
>.|.|TRBJ2-7|TRBV28
CASNPTALTYEQYF
TGTGCCAGCAACCCCACAGCGCTTACCTACGAGCAGTACTTC
>TRBD1|once|TRBJ2-1|TRBV18
CASSIGTASYEQFF
TGTGCCAGCTCGATTGGGACAGCTTCCTACGAGCAGTTCTTC
>TRBD1|.|TRBJ1-5|TRBV18
CASSPDRDQPQHF
TGTGCCAGCTCACCAGACAGGGACCAGCCCCAGCATTTT
>TRBD2|.|TRBJ2-3|TRBV30
CAWSEFGRGAPPDTQYF
TGTGCCTGGAGTGAATTTGGGCGGGGGGCCCCCCCAGATACGCAGTATTTT
>.|.|TRBJ2-3|TRBV30
CAWSLPSTDTQYF
TGTGCCTGGAGCCTTCCCAGCACAGATACGCAGTATTTT
>.|.|TRBJ2-5|TRBV14
CASSRPQETQYF
TGTGCCAGCAGTCGGCCACAAGAGACCCAGTACTTC
>TRBD1|.|TRBJ2-3|TRBV7-2
CASSLMGQGVDTQYF
TGTGCCAGCAGCTTAATGGGACAGGGGGTAGATACGCAGTATTTT
>TRBD2|once|TRBJ2-5|TRBV5-1
CASSFFTGGQETQYF
TGCGCCAGCAGCTTTTTCACGGGGGGGCAAGAGACCCAGTACTTC
>TRBD1|.|TRBJ1-1|TRBV29-1
CSVFTGTGAEAFF
TGCAGCGTCTTTACCGGGACAGGGGCTGAAGCTTTCTTT
>.|.|TRBJ2-3|TRBV13
CASSAGSTDTQYF
TGTGCCAGCAGCGCCGGAAGCACAGATACGCAGTATTTT
>.|few|TRBJ1-6|TRBV25-1
CASSESAGIDSPLHF
TGTGCCAGCAGTGAATCGGCCGGGATCGATTCACCCCTCCACTTT
>.|.|TRBJ2-3|TRBV28
CASSLNRVAQYF
TGTGCCAGCAGTTTGAACAGGGTGGCGCAGTATTTT
>.|.|TRBJ2-1|TRBV4-3
CASSSRIGTNEQFF
TGCGCCAGCAGCTCCAGAATAGGGACGAATGAGCAGTTCTTC
>TRBD1|few|TRBJ2-1|TRBV5-4
CASRGQGVGNEQFF
TGTGCCAGCCGGGGACAGGGGGTTGGCAATGAGCAGTTCTTC
>.|.|TRBJ1-2|TRBV19
CASSIRGKDGYTF
TGTGCCAGTAGTATCCGGGGGAAAGATGGCTACACCTTC
>.|.|TRBJ1-1|TRBV4-3
CASSQGGFYTEAFF
TGCGCCAGCAGCCAAGGTGGCTTTTACACTGAAGCTTTCTTT
>TRBD1|.|TRBJ2-7|TRBV2
CASRKGRQGTYEQYF
TGTGCCAGCAGGAAAGGGCGACAGGGAACCTACGAGCAGTACTTC